Listed below are T cell receptor beta chains from one sample, sequenced in a study of T cells in tumors after PD-1 blockade. Assay used: immunoSEQ multiplex PCR; TCRdb lists only in-frame clones, some missing. This table has some 66,000 clones, roughly 70% appearing once. Here the sequenced sample was PBMCs, taken after anti-PD-1 treatment. These receptor sequences come from a human donor with basal cell carcinoma. CDR3s include the opening cysteine and the closing phenylalanine or tryptophan. Each record gives: CDR3 DNA, CDR3 protein, clone size, D gene, J gene, V gene. A D gene is named only where the DNA matches it firmly. Where a row states a size, it is once, few, many or the class of an expanded clone; other rows omit it.

TGTGCCAGCACTCCCTCGGTCTTATATTCACCCCTCCACTTT | CASTPSVLYSPLHF | once | NA | TRBJ1-6 | TRBV6-5
TGTGCCAGCAGCTTTATAGGCAGCTTCTACGAGCAGTACTTC | CASSFIGSFYEQYF | NA | NA | TRBJ2-7 | TRBV7-2
TGTGCCAGCAGCTCCCTAGGGCTGGGTACAGATACGCAGTATTTT | CASSSLGLGTDTQYF | NA | NA | TRBJ2-3 | TRBV5-6
TGTGCCAGCAGCTTGGGCTCTGGGGCCAACGTCCTGACTTTC | CASSLGSGANVLTF | NA | NA | TRBJ2-6 | TRBV5-6
TGTGCCAGCAGCTTAACCGAAACTCATCAGCCCCAGCATTTT | CASSLTETHQPQHF | once | NA | TRBJ1-5 | TRBV7-8
TGTGCCAGCAAAGCCAAGGACAGGTTGAACACTGAAGCTTTCTTT | CASKAKDRLNTEAFF | NA | TRBD1 | TRBJ1-1 | TRBV7-9
TGTGCCAGCAGCCCCCTAGGAGGGGAGAACACCGGGGAGCTGTTTTTT | CASSPLGGENTGELFF | NA | NA | TRBJ2-2 | TRBV3-1/TRBV3-2
TGTGCCAGCAGCCCGGCGGAGGGGTTCTATACGCAGTATTTT | CASSPAEGFYTQYF | NA | NA | TRBJ2-3 | TRBV28
TGTGCTAGTGGTTTGGTCGGAGGCTACGAGCAGTACTTC | CASGLVGGYEQYF | NA | NA | TRBJ2-7 | TRBV12-5
TGTGCCAGCAGCGTGGGACGGGACCGAAGGGTTGATACGCAGTATTTT | CASSVGRDRRVDTQYF | NA | NA | TRBJ2-3 | TRBV9
TGTGCCAGCTGGGGACGGAGCTCTGGAAACACCATATATTTT | CASWGRSSGNTIYF | once | NA | TRBJ1-3 | TRBV19